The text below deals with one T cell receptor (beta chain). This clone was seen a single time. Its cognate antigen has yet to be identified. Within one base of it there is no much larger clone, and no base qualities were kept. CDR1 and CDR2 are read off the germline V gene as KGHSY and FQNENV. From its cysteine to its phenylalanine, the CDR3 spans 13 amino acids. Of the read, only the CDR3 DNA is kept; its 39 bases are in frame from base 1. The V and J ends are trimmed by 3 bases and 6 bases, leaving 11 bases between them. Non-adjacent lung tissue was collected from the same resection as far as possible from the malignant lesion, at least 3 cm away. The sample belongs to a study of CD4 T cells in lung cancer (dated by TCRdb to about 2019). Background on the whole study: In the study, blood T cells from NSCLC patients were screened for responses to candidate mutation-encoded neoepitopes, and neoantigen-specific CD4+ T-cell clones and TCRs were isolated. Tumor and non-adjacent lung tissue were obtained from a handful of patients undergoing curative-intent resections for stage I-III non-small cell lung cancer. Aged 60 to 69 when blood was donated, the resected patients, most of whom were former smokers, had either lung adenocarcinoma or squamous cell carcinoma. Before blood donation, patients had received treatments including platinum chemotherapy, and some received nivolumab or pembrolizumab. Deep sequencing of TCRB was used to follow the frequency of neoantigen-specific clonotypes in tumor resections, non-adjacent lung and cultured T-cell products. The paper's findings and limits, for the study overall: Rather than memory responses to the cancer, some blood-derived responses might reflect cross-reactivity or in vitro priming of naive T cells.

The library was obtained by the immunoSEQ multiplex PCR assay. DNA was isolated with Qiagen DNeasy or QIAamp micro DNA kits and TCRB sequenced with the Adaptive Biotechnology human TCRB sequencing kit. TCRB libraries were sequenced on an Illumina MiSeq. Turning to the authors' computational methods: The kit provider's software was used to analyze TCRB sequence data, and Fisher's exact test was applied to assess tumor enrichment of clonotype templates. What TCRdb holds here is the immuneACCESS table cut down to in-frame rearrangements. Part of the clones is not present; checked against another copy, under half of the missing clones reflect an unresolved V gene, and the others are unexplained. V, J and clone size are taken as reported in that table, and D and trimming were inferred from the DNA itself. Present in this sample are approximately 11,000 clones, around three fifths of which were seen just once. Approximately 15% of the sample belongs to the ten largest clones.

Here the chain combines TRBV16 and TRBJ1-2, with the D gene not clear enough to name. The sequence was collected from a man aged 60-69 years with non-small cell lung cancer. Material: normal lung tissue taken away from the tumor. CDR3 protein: CASSQFRRDGYTF. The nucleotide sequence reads TGTGCCAGCAGCCAGTTCAGGCGGGATGGCTACACCTTC.